This TCR beta chain derives from a study of blood T cells in healthy people across ages. Study-wide results and caveats: The recorded TCR beta diversity per million T cells decreased in a roughly linear manner with age. The study could not conclusively compare naive and antigen-experienced cells, given its unsorted PBMCs.

Through a sample-barcoded 5' primer and a J-beta primer mix, a second PCR was run for about 6 to 11 cycles. All cDNA molecules were each tagged by a template-switch adaptor with 12 random nucleotides. TCRdb reprocessed the 5' RACE reads with MiXCR, giving one entry per CDR3 protein. The top ten clones hold 11% of a sample with roughly 1,500,000 distinct CDR3 sequences, almost 35% of them seen once. Each sample had at least 6 million PBMCs isolated. This clonotype showed up just a few times. Its target is unknown. The sequenced material came from blood. This receptor was obtained from a woman aged 30 to 39 in good health.

CDR3 sequence reads: CASSLGGTKSETQYF. The CDR3 coding sequence is TGTGCCAGCAGCTTAGGAGGAACCAAGAGTGAGACCCAGTACTTC. The V call is TRBV7-2, the J call TRBJ2-5; D is ambiguous. CDR3 length equals 15 residues. Deletions cut 1 base from V and 5 bases from J, with 14 bases between. Germline assignment: CDR1 SGHTA and CDR2 FQGNSA. The full variable domain, rest sourced from reference TRBV7-2 and TRBJ2-5, is GAGVSQSPSNKVTEKGKDVELRCDPISGHTALYWYRQSLGQGLEFLIYFQGNSAPDKSGLPSDRFSAERTGGSVSTLTIQRTQQEDSAVYLCASSLGGTKSETQYFGPGTRLLVL.